Below, 18 T cell receptor beta chains from the same sample are listed, as sequenced in a study of regulatory T cells in long-lasting Graves disease (dated by TCRdb to 2020 to 2022). The library was prepared using multiplex PCR. The run used an Illumina HiSeq 4000. CDR3 regions were amplified by Arm-PCR with iRepertoire HTBI primers to construct TCR beta libraries. TCRdb applied fastp at Q25 and MiXCR to the public reads, then kept only in-frame beta chains. Merged by CDR3 protein, the rows form single entries marked with the most common genes and DNA. For this sample the table gives hundreds of thousands of distinct CDR3 sequences, of which about 16% were detected only once. About a fifth of the sample belongs to the ten largest clones. This specimen's time point label, interpreted: newly diagnosed GD, antithyroid drugs for less than 3 months. For both TCR sequencing and RNA sequencing, RNA was extracted from PBMCs using TRIzol.

The input for sequencing was peripheral blood mononuclear cells (PBMCs), taken at new diagnosis, from a patient treated with antithyroid drugs. These receptors all come from a female donor with Graves disease.

This clonotype appeared a few times. V and J are TRBV10-1 and TRBJ1-1; 10 bases agree with TRBD1. Germline V gene lookup returns CDR1 WNHNN and CDR2 SYGVQD (reference sequence). V trimming: 2 bases; J trimming: 5 bases; junction bases outside the gene matches: 2. The length of the CDR3 is 14 residues. DNA for the CDR3: TGCGCCAGCAGTGAGGACAGGGGGCCTACTGAAGCTTTCTTT. It is translated as CASSEDRGPTEAFF.

This clonotype was counted at least ten times. The gene calls are TRBV9 and TRBJ2-7; TRBD1 might be the D (6 bases). Trimming pared 3 bases from V and 3 bases from J, leaving 16 bases between. Germline-derived CDR1 and CDR2 are SGDLS and YYNGEE. The length of the CDR3 is 15 residues. CDR3 protein: CASSASGGWGYEQYF. The CDR3 region has the DNA TGTGCCAGCAGCGCTTCTGGGGGCTGGGGCTACGAGCAGTACTTC.

This clonotype was recorded at least ten times. J is TRBJ2-2 and V is TRBV2; D is undetermined. Germline CDR1 and CDR2: SNHLY and FYNNEI. The CDR3 loop spans 15 amino acids. Trimming took off 6 bases at V and 0 bases at J, with 11 bases between the two ends. As DNA, the CDR3 is TGTGCCAGCAGCACCGGGCCAGCGAACACCGGGGAGCTGTTTTTT. It codes for CASSTGPANTGELFF.

The chain uses TRBV4-1 and TRBJ2-1; no clear D gene. The CDR3 is 16 residues long. Germline V CDR1 and CDR2: MGHRA, YSYEKL. Trimming shortened V by 3 bases and J by 1 base, and 13 bases separated the two germline ends. CDR3 in DNA: TGCGCCAGCAGCCATCCTTTTTCGCCATCCTACAATGAGCAGTTCTTC. It codes for CASSHPFSPSYNEQFF.

The chain combines TRBV7-9 with TRBJ1-2; tentative D call: TRBD1 (6 bases). In germline, CDR1 is SEHNR, CDR2 FQNEAQ (reference sequence). V lost 5 bases to trimming and J lost 2 bases, with 15 bases between them. The CDR3 has 15 residues. CDR3 sequence reads: CASSRPGTRNYGYTF. The CDR3 DNA follows: TGTGCCAGCAGCCGACCCGGGACACGGAACTATGGCTACACCTTC. Full variable domain (missing parts from reference TRBV7-9 and TRBJ1-2): DTGVSQNPRHKITKRGQNVTFRCDPISEHNRLYWYRQTLGQGPEFLTYFQNEAQLEKSRLLSDRFSAERPKGSFSTLEIQRTEQGDSAMYLCASSRPGTRNYGYTFGSGTRLTVV.

Concerning this clonotype: A much larger clone differs from this one at a single base, so this may be a read error. J is TRBJ2-2 and V is TRBV29-1; 10 positions match TRBD2. Germline V CDR1 and CDR2: SQVTM, ANQGSEA. The CDR3 loop spans 15 amino acids. The CDR3: CSVDIAGGRGGELLF. DNA of the CDR3: TGCAGCGTTGATATAGCGGGAGGACGGGGCGGGGAGCTGCTTTTT.

This clonotype was picked up many times. In DNA, the CDR3 is TGTGCCAGCAAAAGGACCGCAACTTCCGAGCAGTACTTC. Residues: CASKRTATSEQYF. The V gene is TRBV12-3 or TRBV12-4, the J gene TRBJ2-7; D not resolved. The germline V and J ends were trimmed by 7 bases and 6 bases, with 16 bases remaining between them. The CDR3 contains 13 residues.

The chain links TRBV18 to TRBJ1-4, with D tentatively TRBD1 (6 bases). The V gene lost 2 bases and the J gene lost 7 bases, with 14 bases spanning the gap. This CDR3 is 15 amino acids long. Per the germline V gene, CDR1 is KGHSH and CDR2 is LQKENI. Here the CDR3 reads CASSPKTGPIEKLFF. The CDR3 DNA reads TGTGCCAGCTCACCAAAAACAGGGCCGATTGAAAAACTGTTTTTT.

At least ten counts were recorded for this clonotype. The J gene is TRBJ2-1, the V gene TRBV28; 7 bases line up with TRBD1. The CDR3 has 14 amino acids. Losses at the gene ends were 8 bases for V and 6 bases for J; bases not matched to a gene: 10. Per the germline V gene, CDR1 is MDHEN and CDR2 is SYDVKM. The CDR3: CASLRQGISNEQFF. The CDR3, as DNA: TGTGCCAGCCTTCGACAGGGTATAAGCAATGAGCAGTTCTTC. Together with reference TRBV28 and TRBJ2-1, the CDR3 gives the full variable domain: DVKVTQSSRYLVKRTGEKVFLECVQDMDHENMFWYRQDPGLGLRLIYFSYDVKMKEKGDIPEGYSVSREKKERFSLILESASTNQTSMYLCASLRQGISNEQFFGPGTRLTVL.

CDR3 region: CASSEPSRTGDNEQFF. CDR3 bases: TGTGCCAGCAGTGAACCCTCTCGGACAGGGGACAATGAGCAGTTCTTC. This chain connects TRBV25-1 to TRBJ2-1; 9 bases match TRBD1. This CDR3 region has 16 residues. Germline loops: CDR1 MGHDK, CDR2 SYGVNS. V trimming: 2 bases; J trimming: 5 bases; junction bases outside the gene matches: 7. The full variable domain, with the rest looked up from reference TRBV25-1 and TRBJ2-1, is EADIYQTPRYLVIGTGKKITLECSQTMGHDKMYWYQQDPGMELHLIHYSYGVNSTEKGDLSSESTVSRIRTEHFPLTLESARPSHTSQYLCASSEPSRTGDNEQFFGPGTRLTVL.

This clonotype has a count of ten or more. V gene TRBV5-1 combines with J gene TRBJ1-1; 7 bases are shared with TRBD1. Germline CDR1 SGHRS, CDR2 YFSETQ. The CDR3 contains 14 residues. J gave up 4 bases and V 6 bases, and 9 bases lay outside the gene matches. CDR3 region: CASTVDRVGTEAFF. CDR3 coding DNA: TGCGCCAGCACCGTCGACAGGGTGGGCACTGAAGCTTTCTTT.

This clonotype showed up many times. V is TRBV10-3 and J is TRBJ2-3; 13 bases match TRBD2. The length of the CDR3 is 16 residues. Germline assignment: CDR1 ENHRY and CDR2 SYGVKD. V was clipped by 6 bases and J by 0 bases; unmatched bases: 3. The CDR3 DNA reads as TGTGCCATCAGACGGGGACTAGCGGGGAGCACAGATACGCAGTATTTT. This translates into CAIRRGLAGSTDTQYF.

A word on this clonotype: A much larger clone lies a single base off, so this may be a read error. The chain recombines TRBV11-2 with TRBJ2-3; D is perhaps TRBD1 (7 bases). Trimming cost V 7 bases and J 8 bases, with 22 bases left between them. The CDR3 extends over 15 amino acids. The germline V gene encodes CDR1 SGHAT and CDR2 FQNNGV. The CDR3 is CASTSLSGAGGTQYF. CDR3 DNA sequence: TGTGCCAGCACCAGTCTATCGGGAGCAGGGGGTACGCAGTATTTT. Full variable domain (remainder filled in from reference TRBV11-2 and TRBJ2-3): EAGVAQSPRYKIIEKRQSVAFWCNPISGHATLYWYQQILGQGPKLLIQFQNNGVVDDSQLPKDRFSAERLKGVDSTLKIQPAKLEDSAVYLCASTSLSGAGGTQYFGPGTRLTVL.

This clonotype has ten or more counts. The chain is built from TRBV7-9 and TRBJ2-3; D gene ambiguous. Per germline, CDR1 SEHNR and CDR2 FQNEAQ (reference sequence). This CDR3 is 15 amino acids long. Between the trimmed V and J ends, which lost 4 bases and 0 bases, there was a span of 11 bases. The CDR3 DNA sequence: TGTGCCAGCAGCTCCGTGGACGGTAGCACAGATACGCAGTATTTT. Its protein product is CASSSVDGSTDTQYF.

This clonotype was seen ten or more times. J is TRBJ2-5 and V is TRBV7-2; no definite D call. The V end lost 5 bases, the J end lost 4 bases, and 8 bases lay between the germline ends. CDR3 size: 12 residues. Germline loops: CDR1 SGHTA, CDR2 FQGNSA. This chain's CDR3 is CASSTKGETQYF. CDR3 DNA: TGTGCCAGCAGCACCAAGGGAGAGACCCAGTACTTC.

This clonotype was observed many times. The rearrangement uses TRBV7-9 and TRBJ2-7; 10 positions match TRBD1. Per the germline V gene, CDR1 is SEHNR and CDR2 is FQNEAQ (reference sequence). The CDR3 is 23 amino acids. V was pared by 5 bases and J by 1 base, with 29 bases of the junction left unmatched. The CDR3 DNA follows: TGTGCCAGCAGCCCCATTACGGTTAGACAGGGGGCGAACCAGGGTCTGTTGTCCTACGAGCAGTACTTC. Protein product: CASSPITVRQGANQGLLSYEQYF.

J is TRBJ2-1 and V is TRBV4-1, with 7 nucleotides matching TRBD1. Trimming took 1 base from V and 8 from J; bases not matched to a gene: 14. The germline gives CDR1 MGHRA, CDR2 YSYEKL. The CDR3 contains 17 residues. CDR3 sequence (DNA): TGCGCCAGCAGCCAAGCAGGGGGTCTAGGGTTTTCCGATGAGCAGTTCTTC. Translating it yields CASSQAGGLGFSDEQFF.

In its sample, this clonotype was seen many times. V and J are TRBV2 and TRBJ1-1, with a possible D match to TRBD1 (6 bases). This CDR3 region has 15 residues. In germline, CDR1 is SNHLY, CDR2 FYNNEI. Trimming left V 8 bases short and J 1 base short, with 17 bases between. The CDR3 nucleotides are TGTGCCAGCCTGGAGGTGACAGGAACGAACACTGAAGCTTTCTTT. It codes for CASLEVTGTNTEAFF. Full variable domain (missing parts from reference TRBV2 and TRBJ1-1): EPEVTQTPSHQVTQMGQEVILRCVPISNHLYFYWYRQILGQKVEFLVSFYNNEISEKSEIFDDQFSVERPDGSNFTLKIRSTKLEDSAMYFCASLEVTGTNTEAFFGQGTRLTVV.